This TCR beta chain was recovered during a study of T-cell reconstitution after alpha-beta-depleted transplantation in children. Unique molecular identifiers were built into the TCRbeta library. TCRdb re-called the PCR reads with MiXCR, one entry per CDR3 protein. The sample includes about 250,000 distinct CDR3 sequences, about 24% of them seen just once. In this sample, this clonotype turned up a few times. This CDR3 contains 14 residues. Trimming cost V 8 bases and J 7 bases; bases outside gene matches: 10. The germline CDR1 and CDR2 sequences are LGHDT and YNNKEL (reference sequence). This receptor was identified in a female patient under 10 years old who had a stem cell transplant for congenital amegakaryocytic thrombocytopenia, so the T cells may come from the graft donor. The rearrangement joins TRBV3-1 to TRBJ2-1; 8 nucleotides line up with TRBD1. Specimen: PBMCs, mostly from graft donor cells, collected 360 days after TCRalphabeta/CD19-depleted stem cell transplant. The CDR3 DNA reads TGTGCCAGCTCTCGGCAGGGGGCTTGGAATGAGCAGTTCTTC. Translated: CASSRQGAWNEQFF.